Listed below are T cell receptor beta chains from one sample, sequenced in a study of blood T cells in healthy people across ages. In TCRdb, the 5' RACE reads were re-called with MiXCR into one record per CDR3 protein. This table holds over 1,200,000 distinct CDR3 sequences, approximately 63% found once. Sequenced material: blood. Source of these receptors: a man aged 18 to 35 in good health. Each CDR3 is given with its conserved first and last residue. The D gene is left open where the match is weak. Size is omitted from some rows. Given values are once, few, many or a class for expanded clones.

>once|TRBJ2-1|.|TRBV12-3/TRBV12-4
TGTGCCAGCAGATCGAGCAACAATGAGCAGTTCTTC
CASRSSNNEQFF
>.|TRBJ2-5|.|TRBV5-6
TGTGCCAGCAGCTTGGCCGGGGACCCAGGGCGGGGAGAGACCCAGTACTTC
CASSLAGDPGRGETQYF
>.|TRBJ2-5|TRBD1|TRBV15
TGTGCCACCAGCAGAGTACACAGGGGTGAGACCCAGTACTTC
CATSRVHRGETQYF
>.|TRBJ1-1|.|TRBV4-2
TGTGCCAGCAGCCACAGGCCTAACACTGAAGCTTTCTTT
CASSHRPNTEAFF
>.|TRBJ1-1|.|TRBV7-8
TGTGCCAGCAGCTTAGAACCCTTGAAAGCTTTCTTT
CASSLEPLKAFF
>.|TRBJ2-1|.|TRBV21-1
TGTGCCAGCAGCCGACCTTCGGGTCATACTAGCGGGTTCAACAATGAGCAGTTCTTC
CASSRPSGHTSGFNNEQFF
>.|TRBJ2-7|TRBD1|TRBV20-1
TGCGGTGCTAGGGGGCGTCGGTCAAACGCGTACTCCTACGAGCAGTACTTC
CGARGRRSNAYSYEQYF
>few|TRBJ1-2|.|TRBV7-2
TGTGCCAGCAGCTTCAACAGCCACTATGGCTACACCTTC
CASSFNSHYGYTF
>.|TRBJ1-5|TRBD1|TRBV2
TGTGCCAGCAGTGCGAGGACAGGGTGGCAGCCCCAGCATTTT
CASSARTGWQPQHF
>few|TRBJ2-3|TRBD2|TRBV6-5
TGTGCCAGCAGTTACTCGGGACTAGCGGTACCAGATACGCAGTATTTT
CASSYSGLAVPDTQYF
>.|TRBJ2-6|.|TRBV7-2
TGTGCCAGCAGCGACCAGGGGGGCCTCGCTGGGGCCAACGTCCTGACTTTC
CASSDQGGLAGANVLTF
>few|TRBJ2-3|.|TRBV11-3
TGTGCCAGCAGCCCTCCCTATCCCTGGGGGGAGTATTTT
CASSPPYPWGEYF
>few|TRBJ2-7|TRBD2|TRBV12-3/TRBV12-4
TGTGCCAGCACCACTGCGGGAGGGGTCGAGCAGTACTTC
CASTTAGGVEQYF
>.|TRBJ2-7|.|TRBV4-1
TGCGCCAGCAGCCAAGGGACAGTTACCCCCTACGAGCAGTACTTC
CASSQGTVTPYEQYF
>.|TRBJ1-5|.|TRBV7-9
TGTGCCAGCAGCCAGTGGGAGAATCAGCCCCAGCATTTT
CASSQWENQPQHF
>.|TRBJ2-7|.|TRBV29-1
TGCAGCGTTGGAATACAGAATTCCTACGAGCAGTACTTC
CSVGIQNSYEQYF
>.|TRBJ1-6|.|TRBV4-2
TGTGCCAGCAGCCCAATGGTGGGTACAAATAATTCACCCCTCCACTTT
CASSPMVGTNNSPLHF
>.|TRBJ1-2|.|TRBV30
TGTGCCTGGAGTGCAAGACAGACAGCGGACACCTTC
CAWSARQTADTF
>few|TRBJ1-1|TRBD1|TRBV7-9
TGTGCCAGCAGCAACCGGGACAGGGGAGTCCTTAACACTGAAGCTTTCTTT
CASSNRDRGVLNTEAFF
>.|TRBJ2-7|TRBD2|TRBV25-1
TGTGCCAGCAGTGAAGAGGGCAGGGGACTAGCGGGAGCGGGCGAGCAGTACTTC
CASSEEGRGLAGAGEQYF
>few|TRBJ2-6|TRBD1|TRBV7-2
TGTGCCAGCAGCCCATCCGGGACAGGGGTCAACGTCCTGACTTTC
CASSPSGTGVNVLTF
>.|TRBJ2-3|TRBD1|TRBV11-2
TGTGCCAGCAGGCAGGGGGATCTAGCCGCCCGCACAGATACGCAGTATTTT
CASRQGDLAARTDTQYF
>once|TRBJ2-7|.|TRBV2
TGTGCCAGCAGTGAAGCGATCGGCACTAGGTACTTC
CASSEAIGTRYF
>.|TRBJ1-1|.|TRBV28
TGTGCCAGCAGCCCCCTAGGTGAAGCTTTCTTT
CASSPLGEAFF
>.|TRBJ1-2|.|TRBV28
TGTGCCAGCAGCTTTGGGGTTAGCTACACCTTC
CASSFGVSYTF
>.|TRBJ2-1|TRBD2|TRBV6-2/TRBV6-3
TGTGCCAGCAGAGCCCGAACCGGGACTAGTGTTAACAATGAGCAGTTCTTC
CASRARTGTSVNNEQFF
>.|TRBJ2-3|.|TRBV2
TGTGCCAGCAGTGAAATTGCCCAGCGGGCTAGCGAACGCACAGATACGCAGTATTTT
CASSEIAQRASERTDTQYF
>.|TRBJ2-7|.|TRBV27
TGTGCCAGCAGTTTAAGTATCCAGGGGTCATCCTACGAGCAGTACTTC
CASSLSIQGSSYEQYF
>few|TRBJ2-6|.|TRBV28
TGTGCCAGCCAGCCCGGAGACCTCTCTGGGGCCAACGTCCTGACTTTC
CASQPGDLSGANVLTF
>few|TRBJ1-6|.|TRBV29-1
TGCAGCGTTGGGGGGCCACCGGATAATTCACCCCTCCACTTT
CSVGGPPDNSPLHF
>few|TRBJ2-3|.|TRBV6-2/TRBV6-3
TGTGCCAGCAGTAACAGGTTTCAGGATACGCAGTATTTT
CASSNRFQDTQYF
>few|TRBJ2-7|TRBD2|TRBV9
TGTGCCAGCAGCGTTAGCGGGGGGACCTACGAGCAGTACTTC
CASSVSGGTYEQYF
>.|TRBJ2-7|.|TRBV6-5
TGTGCCAGCAGTTCCCGCTCCGGGGCCTCCTACGAGCAGTACTTC
CASSSRSGASYEQYF